A single sample gave rise to the 19 T cell receptor beta chains below, sequenced in a study of blood T cell repertoires in COVID-19. Assay: immunoSEQ multiplex PCR; the TCRdb copy retains only in-frame clones and omits some. The data show some 300,000 clones, 90% seen once. The sequencing input was peripheral blood. These receptors came from a woman in her thirties or forties with COVID-19, enrolled during active disease.

The chain has TRBV4-1 and TRBJ1-1; possible D gene TRBD1, 5 bases. V lost 2 bases and J 0 bases, leaving 19 bases between the germline ends. Germline-derived CDR1 and CDR2 are MGHRA and YSYEKL. CDR3 length: 18 amino acids. CDR3 sequence (DNA): TGCGCCAGCAGCCAACTTGGGGCCCTTAACCCCATGAACACTGAAGCTTTCTTT. Translation: CASSQLGALNPMNTEAFF.

The chain links TRBV7-2 to TRBJ1-2; maybe TRBD1 (5 bases). Germline V gene data show CDR1 as SGHTA and CDR2 as FQGNSA. V was cut by 4 bases and J by 5 bases, with 14 bases left in between. The CDR3 runs to 14 residues. Here the CDR3 reads CASSSVGGIYGYTF. The DNA of the CDR3 is TGTGCCAGCAGCTCCGTTGGGGGGATTTATGGCTACACCTTC.

The chain carries TRBV5-6 and TRBJ1-1; D remains unclear. CDR3 length: 17 residues. Germline assignment: CDR1 SGHDT and CDR2 YYEEEE. Trimming removed 4 bases from V and 3 bases from J, with 22 bases in between. CDR3: CASSPRKLLAIDTEAFF. In DNA, the CDR3 is TGTGCCAGCAGCCCGCGGAAGTTACTTGCGATTGACACTGAAGCTTTCTTT.

The chain uses TRBV29-1 and TRBJ1-1; maybe TRBD1 (6 bases). CDR3 size: 14 residues. The ends were cut back, 5 bases at V and 4 bases at J, with 17 bases in the middle. Germline CDR1 SQVTM, CDR2 ANQGSEA. This CDR3 reads CSVQSGGRGTEAFF. The DNA for the CDR3 is TGCAGCGTTCAAAGCGGGGGCCGGGGCACTGAAGCTTTCTTT.

V is TRBV7-9 and J is TRBJ1-2, with D perhaps TRBD1 (5 bases). CDR1 is SEHNR, CDR2 FQNEAQ, per germline (reference sequence). The CDR3 totals 13 residues. V gave up 3 bases and J gave up 5 bases, with 10 bases separating them. The CDR3 loop is CASSFQGGYGYTF. As DNA, the CDR3 is TGTGCCAGCAGCTTCCAGGGTGGGTATGGCTACACCTTC.

The chain is built from TRBV4-2 and TRBJ1-2; 9 bases are shared with TRBD1. V shed 4 bases and J 4 bases; nucleotides not matched to a gene: 7. Germline CDR1 LGHNA, CDR2 YNFKEQ. The CDR3 loop spans 15 amino acids. The DNA for the CDR3 is TGTGCCAGCAGCCGCCGGGACAGGGAGCTCTATGGCTACACCTTC. Translated, it gives CASSRRDRELYGYTF.

V usage is TRBV7-3 and J usage is TRBJ2-1; D gene ambiguous. The CDR3 consists of 13 residues. Germline values: CDR1 SGHTA, CDR2 FQGTGA. The ends were cut back, 5 bases at V and 8 bases at J, with 13 bases in the middle. Here the CDR3 reads CASSVARPDEQFF. CDR3 DNA sequence: TGTGCCAGCAGCGTCGCCAGGCCCGATGAGCAGTTCTTC.

The chain employs TRBV15 and TRBJ1-4; D might be TRBD1 (5 bases). V was pared by 6 bases and J by 1 base, with 12 bases between. Germline lookup yields CDR1 LNHNV and CDR2 YYDKDF (reference sequence). This CDR3 is 15 amino acids long. The CDR3 coding sequence is TGTGCCACCAGGGTGAAGGGGCGAACTAATGAAAAACTGTTTTTT. Its translation: CATRVKGRTNEKLFF. The full variable domain, completed using reference TRBV15 and TRBJ1-4, is DAMVIQNPRYQVTQFGKPVTLSCSQTLNHNVMYWYQQKSSQAPKLLFHYYDKDFNNEADTPDNFQSRRPNTSFCFLDIRSPGLGDTAMYLCATRVKGRTNEKLFFGSGTQLSVL.

The rearrangement uses TRBV2 and TRBJ1-1; D gene unclear. This CDR3 is built from 12 residues. Germline CDR1 reads SNHLY; CDR2 reads FYNNEI. V lost 3 bases, J lost 3 bases, and 5 bases lay in between. This CDR3 is CASSDGYTEAFF. CDR3 coding DNA: TGTGCCAGCAGTGACGGTTACACTGAAGCTTTCTTT.

The chain has TRBV4-3 and TRBJ2-7; TRBD2 matches at 10 bases. V shed 4 bases and J 0 bases; nucleotides not matched to a gene: 3. Germline V gene sequence: CDR1 LGHNA, CDR2 YSLEER. This CDR3 has 15 residues. This CDR3 is CASSPERGGSYEQYF. The CDR3 DNA is TGCGCCAGCAGCCCGGAGCGGGGGGGCTCCTACGAGCAGTACTTC.

The chain combines TRBV28 with TRBJ1-5; 7 bases match TRBD1. Germline CDR1 is MDHEN and CDR2 is SYDVKM. The CDR3 is 16 amino acids. V lost 5 bases to trimming and J lost 6 bases; unmatched junction nucleotides: 13. The CDR3, as DNA: TGTGCCAGCAGTACCCCAGGGGGGCAGTATAGTCAGCCCCAGCATTTT. Residues: CASSTPGGQYSQPQHF.

The chain couples TRBV19 to TRBJ1-1, with TRBD1 identical over 7 bases. The ends lost 3 bases at V and 4 bases at J; junction bases unmatched: 8. The CDR3 runs 15 residues. CDR1 and CDR2 from the germline V gene are LNHDA and SQIVND (reference sequence). The CDR3: CASSMATGWGTEAFF. CDR3 nucleotides: TGTGCCAGTAGTATGGCGACAGGGTGGGGCACTGAAGCTTTCTTT.

The chain recombines TRBV5-1 with TRBJ1-2; 11 nucleotides match TRBD1. The ends lost 4 bases at V and 7 bases at J; junction bases unmatched: 6. Germline-derived CDR1 and CDR2 are SGHRS and YFSETQ. This CDR3 has 14 amino acids. The CDR3 DNA sequence: TGCGCCAGCAGCCCCGGACAGGGGGCGCTTGGCTACACCTTC. This gives the protein CASSPGQGALGYTF.

This clone appeared once. J is TRBJ2-7 and V is TRBV7-2; TRBD2 matches at 11 bases. Germline V gene data show CDR1 as SGHTA and CDR2 as FQGNSA. CDR3 length: 15 residues. Losses at the gene ends were 5 bases for V and 2 bases for J; bases not matched to a gene: 5. Here the CDR3 DNA reads TGTGCCAGCAGCCCCGGGACTAGCGGAACCTACGAGCAGTACTTC. Encoded protein: CASSPGTSGTYEQYF.

The J gene is TRBJ1-1, the V gene TRBV11-2; no definite D call. V dropped 0 bases and J dropped 5 bases, with 16 bases sitting between them. The CDR3 is 16 residues long. Germline assignment: CDR1 SGHAT and CDR2 FQNNGV. The CDR3 DNA reads as TGTGCCAGCAGCTTAGATCTCGGCAGGCACCGGACTGAAGCTTTCTTT. Translation: CASSLDLGRHRTEAFF.

The chain is built from TRBV20-1 and TRBJ1-2, with 8 nucleotides matching TRBD1. This CDR3 spans 12 amino acids. Germline CDR1 reads DFQATT; CDR2 reads SNEGSKA (reference sequence). Losses at the gene ends were 3 bases for V and 8 bases for J; bases not matched to a gene: 5. Here the CDR3 DNA reads TGCAGTGCTAGTGCCTGGGACAGGGGCTACACCTTC. This encodes CSASAWDRGYTF.

The chain couples TRBV7-3 to TRBJ1-4, with D perhaps TRBD1 (5 bases). This CDR3 is 15 amino acids long. V dropped 5 bases and J dropped 0 bases, with 10 bases sitting between them. Germline CDR1 and CDR2: SGHTA and FQGTGA. CDR3 loop: CASSPTGSTNEKLFF. CDR3 nucleotide sequence: TGTGCCAGCAGCCCTACAGGCTCAACTAATGAAAAACTGTTTTTT.

V usage is TRBV6-2 or TRBV6-3 and J usage is TRBJ2-6; weak D call: TRBD2 (6 bases). V was trimmed by 4 bases and J by 0 bases, leaving 13 bases between them. Germline V CDR1 and CDR2: MNHEY, SVGEGT. The CDR3 is made up of 17 amino acids. In nucleotides, the CDR3 is TGTGCCAGCAGTTCTCGGGAGCCCCTCTCTGGGGCCAACGTCCTGACTTTC. It translates to CASSSREPLSGANVLTF.

The chain employs TRBV6-2 or TRBV6-3 and TRBJ2-1; D might be TRBD2 (6 bases). Per the germline V gene, CDR1 is MNHEY and CDR2 is SVGEGT. This CDR3 spans 17 amino acids. Trimming left V 3 bases short and J 8 bases short, with 23 bases between. The CDR3 region is CASSYRPRERTGDEQFF. The CDR3 region has the DNA TGTGCCAGCAGTTATCGTCCCCGGGAGCGTACTGGAGATGAGCAGTTCTTC.